This is a list of T cell receptor beta chains from one sample in a study of blood T cells in healthy people across ages. In TCRdb, the 5' RACE reads were re-called with MiXCR into one record per CDR3 protein. This sample has nearly 800,000 distinct CDR3 sequences, with approximately 53% found just once. Sequencing used blood. The receptors here all came from a man aged 35-49 years in good health. Both conserved end residues are part of each CDR3.

len: 12; v_gene: TRBV20-1; j_gene: TRBJ2-3; CDR3aa: CSARERADTQYF
len: 15; v_gene: TRBV7-3; j_gene: TRBJ2-1; CDR3aa: CASSPTGRASNEQFF
len: 15; v_gene: TRBV6-1; j_gene: TRBJ2-4; CDR3aa: CAGSEAGLAGDEQYF
len: 13; v_gene: TRBV2; j_gene: TRBJ2-1; CDR3aa: CASPGEVYNEQFF
len: 13; v_gene: TRBV4-3; j_gene: TRBJ2-1; CDR3aa: CASSRSAGNEQFF
len: 16; v_gene: TRBV20-1; j_gene: TRBJ2-5; CDR3aa: CSASLTSGGLQETQYF
len: 13; v_gene: TRBV5-1; j_gene: TRBJ2-3; CDR3aa: CASNGGGGDTQYF
len: 14; v_gene: TRBV6-2/TRBV6-3; j_gene: TRBJ2-1; CDR3aa: CASSSRDAYNEQFF
len: 14; v_gene: TRBV12-3/TRBV12-4; j_gene: TRBJ1-4; CDR3aa: CASSWDTIDEKLFF
len: 15; v_gene: TRBV12-3/TRBV12-4; j_gene: TRBJ2-3; CDR3aa: CASSVTRLSTDTQYF
len: 13; v_gene: TRBV27; j_gene: TRBJ2-7; CDR3aa: CASSPTGVYEQYF
len: 14; v_gene: TRBV7-2; j_gene: TRBJ2-4; CDR3aa: CASSSVGRGNIQYF
len: 11; v_gene: TRBV29-1; j_gene: TRBJ1-2; CDR3aa: CSVVRVTGYTF
len: 15; v_gene: TRBV20-1; j_gene: TRBJ2-1; CDR3aa: CSASFGGNSYNEQFF
len: 15; v_gene: TRBV14; j_gene: TRBJ1-2; CDR3aa: CASSQGTGLGYGYTF
len: 15; v_gene: TRBV15; j_gene: TRBJ2-3; CDR3aa: CATSTRQGITDTQYF
len: 13; v_gene: TRBV20-1; j_gene: TRBJ2-3; CDR3aa: CSARQGSTDTQYF
len: 13; v_gene: TRBV30; j_gene: TRBJ2-5; CDR3aa: CAWSVHRGETQYF
len: 15; v_gene: TRBV3-1; j_gene: TRBJ2-1; CDR3aa: CASSPWGDPLHEQFF
len: 13; v_gene: TRBV20-1; j_gene: TRBJ2-1; CDR3aa: CSVGRGTYNEQFF
len: 17; v_gene: TRBV9; j_gene: TRBJ2-2; CDR3aa: CASSDDHGTANTGELFF
len: 18; v_gene: TRBV7-2; j_gene: TRBJ2-7; CDR3aa: CASSLEVGASSYGYEQYF
len: 13; v_gene: TRBV20-1; j_gene: TRBJ1-2; CDR3aa: CSAVTGQGRGYTF
len: 15; v_gene: TRBV28; j_gene: TRBJ2-7; CDR3aa: CASSPRGPHPYEQYF
len: 13; v_gene: TRBV29-1; j_gene: TRBJ2-5; CDR3aa: CSVTPTGGETQYF
len: 13; v_gene: TRBV7-9; j_gene: TRBJ2-1; CDR3aa: CASSLALPRAAFF
len: 14; v_gene: TRBV20-1; j_gene: TRBJ1-2; CDR3aa: CSATDRGPGYGYTF
len: 11; v_gene: TRBV25-1; j_gene: TRBJ1-4; CDR3aa: CASRTGGGLFF
len: 13; v_gene: TRBV5-1; j_gene: TRBJ2-1; CDR3aa: CASSFSPLDEQFF
len: 13; v_gene: TRBV20-1; j_gene: TRBJ1-1; CDR3aa: CSAVGTGNTEAFF
len: 15; v_gene: TRBV6-1; j_gene: TRBJ2-5; CDR3aa: CASSAAGGIQETQYF
len: 12; v_gene: TRBV6-2/TRBV6-3; j_gene: TRBJ1-1; CDR3aa: CASSYLGDEAFF
len: 20; v_gene: TRBV5-1; j_gene: TRBJ1-6; CDR3aa: CASSTYVHDRDQAYNSPLHF
len: 15; v_gene: TRBV7-8; j_gene: TRBJ2-6; CDR3aa: CASTPGGVGANVLTF
len: 14; v_gene: TRBV20-1; j_gene: TRBJ2-7; CDR3aa: CSAAKSWKGYEQYF
len: 15; v_gene: TRBV20-1; j_gene: TRBJ2-3; CDR3aa: CSARKGTGNTDTQYF
len: 16; v_gene: TRBV25-1; j_gene: TRBJ2-5; CDR3aa: CASSETQGIPQETQYF
len: 14; v_gene: TRBV2; j_gene: TRBJ1-4; CDR3aa: CASSGQGSNEKLFF
len: 12; v_gene: TRBV7-9; j_gene: TRBJ2-5; CDR3aa: CASSSPRQTQYF
len: 14; v_gene: TRBV5-5; j_gene: TRBJ2-7; CDR3aa: CASSLAGSTYEQYF
len: 15; v_gene: TRBV12-3/TRBV12-4; j_gene: NA; CDR3aa: CASKTGQGAIYEQYF
len: 17; v_gene: TRBV5-1; j_gene: TRBJ2-6; CDR3aa: CASSSGVFEAGANVLTF
len: 16; v_gene: TRBV20-1; j_gene: TRBJ2-5; CDR3aa: CSARDVIPAGRETQYF
len: 16; v_gene: TRBV6-6; j_gene: TRBJ2-5; CDR3aa: CASSYGSQGVVETQYF
len: 19; v_gene: TRBV10-2; j_gene: TRBJ2-7; CDR3aa: CASTRKATGTSGSSYEQYF
len: 17; v_gene: TRBV20-1; j_gene: TRBJ2-7; CDR3aa: CSARANNEGGNIYEQYF
len: 17; v_gene: TRBV20-1; j_gene: TRBJ1-5; CDR3aa: CSARDPQGRGVDQPQHF
len: 12; v_gene: TRBV25-1; j_gene: TRBJ1-4; CDR3aa: CASSALLGELFF
len: 12; v_gene: TRBV7-9; j_gene: TRBJ2-3; CDR3aa: CASSSGPDAQYF
len: 13; v_gene: TRBV29-1; j_gene: TRBJ1-1; CDR3aa: CSGRDRQNTEAFF
len: 16; v_gene: TRBV9; j_gene: TRBJ1-4; CDR3aa: CASSVATGAAGEKLFF
len: 18; v_gene: TRBV27; j_gene: TRBJ2-6; CDR3aa: CASSSWTGIASGANVLTF